This entry features one T cell receptor (beta chain) sequence. Its antigen is currently unknown. Using immunoSEQ multiplex PCR, the repertoire was profiled, and TCRdb retains in-frame clones only, with some absent. The profile covers about 100,000 clones, with 88% appearing a single time and 5.5% taken by the ten largest. V lost 0 bases and J lost 1; bases outside the gene matches: 0. The V gene's germline CDR1 is SGDLS and CDR2 YYNGEE. CDR3 length equals 14 residues. Collection occurred without any documented infections or immune events in donors. The data derive from a study of identifying expanded T cells in peripheral blood. Notes on the study in general: Differentially abundant clones: around 1.2 between replicates, roughly 16 at approximately two weeks, 18 to 20 at four. Variance in clone template counts between approximately two-week samples significantly increased with total template count across all healthy donors.

The sequencing input was blood. This receptor was identified in a person aged 18 to 69 in good health. The V call is TRBV9, the J call TRBJ1-1; 7 positions match TRBD1. CDR3 protein: CASSVAGGNTEAFF. The DNA of the CDR3 is TGTGCCAGCAGCGTAGCAGGGGGGAACACTGAAGCTTTCTTT.